Below, 30 T cell receptor beta chains from the same sample are listed, as sequenced in a study of neurological immune-mediated disorders. Regarding time point: technical triplicate 2. TCRdb processed the 5' RACE reads anew with MiXCR; each CDR3 protein has one entry. The table shows about 59,000 distinct CDR3 sequences, with around 24% occurring only once. Sequencing was done on a sample of PBMCs. The receptors were sampled from a man between 60 and 75 years old with HTLV-1-associated myelopathy (HAM/TSP).

This clonotype was found many times. This chain links TRBV20-1 with TRBJ2-2, with 11 bases that match TRBD2. The V and J ends lost 3 bases and 6 bases, in that order; junction bases with no gene match: 6. The CDR3 has 15 residues. In germline, CDR1 is DFQATT, CDR2 SNEGSKA (reference sequence). The CDR3 is CSARYSGRAAGELFF. In DNA, the CDR3 is TGCAGTGCTAGGTATAGCGGGAGGGCCGCCGGGGAGCTGTTTTTT.

Many counts were recorded for this clonotype. This chain uses TRBV5-1 with TRBJ2-2, with TRBD2 matching over 7 bases. Germline V CDR1 and CDR2: SGHRS, YFSETQ. Germline trimming cut 4 bases from V and 2 bases from J; bases unmatched to any gene: 8. The CDR3 is 16 amino acids. The CDR3 is CASSPSGRLNTGELFF. The CDR3 region has the DNA TGCGCCAGCAGCCCGTCCGGGAGGCTAAACACCGGGGAGCTGTTTTTT. Full variable domain (outside the CDR3, taken from reference TRBV5-1 and TRBJ2-2): KAGVTQTPRYLIKTRGQQVTLSCSPISGHRSVSWYQQTPGQGLQFLFEYFSETQRNKGNFPGRFSGRQFSNSRSEMNVSTLELGDSALYLCASSPSGRLNTGELFFGEGSRLTVL.

This sequence joins TRBV7-8 and TRBJ1-5, with D perhaps matching TRBD1 (6 bases). The CDR3 covers 16 residues. Germline CDR1 SGHVS, CDR2 FQNEAQ. V dropped 1 base and J dropped 7 bases, with 17 bases sitting between them. The CDR3: CASSLDGGPAGQPQHF. The CDR3 coding sequence is TGTGCCAGCAGCTTAGACGGGGGGCCTGCAGGGCAGCCCCAGCATTTT.

At least ten counts were recorded for this clonotype. The chain links TRBV5-1 to TRBJ2-2; D is unresolved. The length of the CDR3 is 13 residues. V lost 4 bases and J 4 bases, leaving 8 bases between the germline ends. Germline V gene data show CDR1 as SGHRS and CDR2 as YFSETQ. CDR3 DNA: TGCGCCAGCAGCATAGGGATCACCGGGGAGCTGTTTTTT. Its protein product is CASSIGITGELFF.

The chain links TRBV10-3 to TRBJ1-5; D perhaps matches TRBD1 (5 bases). CDR1 ENHRY and CDR2 SYGVKD come from the germline V gene. The CDR3 is 16 amino acids. CDR3 nucleotides: TGTAACATCAGTGATAGGGGAGGGGATAGCAATCAGCCCCAGCATTTT. Translated: CNISDRGGDSNQPQHF.

This clonotype was detected many times. The chain couples TRBV2 to TRBJ2-1, with D perhaps given as TRBD1 or TRBD2 (5 bases each). Looked up from germline, CDR1 is SNHLY and CDR2 is FYNNEI. There are 12 residues in the CDR3. V was trimmed by 3 bases and J by 9 bases, leaving 9 bases between them. The CDR3 spells CASSDGGGEQFF. The CDR3 nucleotides read TGTGCCAGCAGTGATGGGGGTGGTGAGCAGTTCTTC.

Many counts were recorded for this clonotype. The genes are TRBV27 and TRBJ2-1; weak D call: TRBD2 (6 bases). The length of the CDR3 is 14 residues. Per the germline V gene, CDR1 is MNHEY and CDR2 is SMNVEV (reference sequence). V was cut by 6 bases and J by 4 bases, with 13 bases left in between. This chain's CDR3 is CASSPGLAYNEQFF. The CDR3 DNA reads TGTGCCAGCAGCCCGGGACTCGCTTACAATGAGCAGTTCTTC.

This clonotype was counted many times. The V gene is TRBV2, the J gene TRBJ2-1; the D is unclear. CDR1 and CDR2 (germline): SNHLY, FYNNEI. The CDR3 runs 10 residues. The V end lost 5 bases, the J end lost 10 bases, and 6 bases lay between the germline ends. CDR3 loop: CASSLEEQFF. The CDR3 DNA follows: TGTGCCAGCAGTCTCGAGGAGCAGTTCTTC.

Many counts were recorded for this clonotype. The CDR3 nucleotides read TGCGCCAGCAATACCATAGGCGAGCGGACTGGTGAGCAGTTCTTC. As protein: CASNTIGERTGEQFF. This chain uses TRBV5-1 with TRBJ2-1; tentatively, D is TRBD2 (5 bases). Germline assignment: CDR1 SGHRS and CDR2 YFSETQ. V was cut by 6 bases and J by 9 bases, with 22 bases left in between. The CDR3 spans 15 residues.

This rearrangement joins TRBV9 to TRBJ1-1, with D perhaps TRBD1 (5 bases). The germline gives CDR1 SGDLS, CDR2 YYNGEE. The CDR3 is 15 amino acids. V lost 7 bases and J 6 bases, leaving 22 bases between the germline ends. The DNA of the CDR3 is TGTGCCAGCTCCCGCGGGGGAGGGAGAGAAGCTGAAGCTTTCTTT. Translated, it gives CASSRGGGREAEAFF.

This clonotype was seen ten or more times. V gene TRBV5-1 combines with J gene TRBJ2-3; 7 positions match TRBD2. The trim removed 4 bases at V and 4 bases at J, leaving 3 bases unmatched. The CDR3 spans 13 residues. The germline V gene has CDR1 SGHRS and CDR2 YFSETQ. The DNA for the CDR3 is TGCGCCAGCAGCGCGGGAGCGCCAGATACGCAGTATTTT. It encodes CASSAGAPDTQYF. Together with reference TRBV5-1 and TRBJ2-3, the CDR3 gives the full variable domain: KAGVTQTPRYLIKTRGQQVTLSCSPISGHRSVSWYQQTPGQGLQFLFEYFSETQRNKGNFPGRFSGRQFSNSRSEMNVSTLELGDSALYLCASSAGAPDTQYFGPGTRLTVL.

J is TRBJ2-3 and V is TRBV7-9; D gene unclear. The CDR3 is 13 residues long. The ends were cut back, 4 bases at V and 5 bases at J, with 10 bases in the middle. The V gene's germline CDR1 is SEHNR and CDR2 FQNEAQ (reference sequence). The CDR3 coding sequence is TGTGCCAGCAGCTATAGTATCGGAGATACGCAGTATTTT. This translates into CASSYSIGDTQYF. The full variable domain, with the rest looked up from reference TRBV7-9 and TRBJ2-3, is DTGVSQNPRHKITKRGQNVTFRCDPISEHNRLYWYRQTLGQGPEFLTYFQNEAQLEKSRLLSDRFSAERPKGSFSTLEIQRTEQGDSAMYLCASSYSIGDTQYFGPGTRLTVL.

This clonotype came up many times. This chain uses TRBV25-1 with TRBJ2-5; TRBD2 matches 11 bases. V lost 4 bases and J lost 3; bases outside the gene matches: 4. CDR1 is MGHDK and CDR2 is SYGVNS in the germline V gene. This CDR3 spans 15 amino acids. The CDR3 DNA follows: TGTGCCAGCAGTGTGGGACTAGCGGCAGAAGAGACCCAGTACTTC. Its protein is CASSVGLAAEETQYF. The whole variable domain, remainder taken from reference TRBV25-1 and TRBJ2-5, is EADIYQTPRYLVIGTGKKITLECSQTMGHDKMYWYQQDPGMELHLIHYSYGVNSTEKGDLSSESTVSRIRTEHFPLTLESARPSHTSQYLCASSVGLAAEETQYFGPGTRLLVL.

By frequency in the sample, this clonotype is medium-sized. CDR3 sequence (DNA): TGTGCCAGCTCGTCGCGTCTGGGGAATCAGCCCCAGCATTTT. It specifies CASSSRLGNQPQHF. This sequence joins TRBV2 and TRBJ1-5; no definite D call. The V gene's germline CDR1 is SNHLY and CDR2 FYNNEI. CDR3 length: 14 residues. Trimming shortened V by 8 bases and J by 4 bases, and 15 bases separated the two germline ends.

This clonotype was seen at least ten times. An end of the junction differs from the germline gene, which may be a read error. The chain has TRBV6-5 and TRBJ1-1; D remains unclear. The CDR3 is 15 residues long. Germline V gives CDR1 MNHEY, CDR2 SVGAGI. The CDR3 reads CASSDSLRRTTEAFF. The CDR3 DNA sequence: TGTGCCAGCAGTGACTCGCTCCGCAGGACGACTGAAGCTTTCTTT.

This clonotype was recorded at least ten times. The V and J genes are TRBV10-2 and TRBJ2-1; 10 bases match TRBD1. The CDR3 has 15 residues. The germline CDR1 and CDR2 sequences are WSHSY and SAAADI. J gave up 8 bases and V 6 bases, and 10 bases lay outside the gene matches. The CDR3 here is CASRVVTGGMDEQFF. The CDR3 DNA is TGCGCCAGCAGGGTCGTGACAGGGGGCATGGATGAGCAGTTCTTC.

The table lists this clonotype with many counts. The chain uses TRBV27 and TRBJ1-1; D gene unclear. CDR1 MNHEY and CDR2 SMNVEV come from the germline V gene (reference sequence). There are 13 residues in the CDR3. Trimming removed 8 bases at V and 5 bases at J, with 15 bases between. CDR3 coding DNA: TGTGCCAGCGAATCCGGACCCGGTACTGAAGCTTTCTTT. Translating it yields CASESGPGTEAFF.

The sample holds many counts of this clonotype. The rearrangement uses TRBV7-3 and TRBJ2-1; 11 bases line up with TRBD2. V shed 5 bases, J shed 0 bases, and the junction held 18 bases outside the gene matches. The CDR3 loop spans 21 amino acids. The V gene's germline CDR1 is SGHTA and CDR2 FQGTGA. CDR3 amino acids: CASSGGSGLAGGKSSYNEQFF. The CDR3 nucleotides read TGTGCCAGCAGCGGGGGAAGCGGATTAGCGGGAGGGAAGAGCTCCTACAATGAGCAGTTCTTC. Complete variable domain (other parts from reference TRBV7-3 and TRBJ2-1): GAGVSQTPSNKVTEKGKYVELRCDPISGHTALYWYRQSLGQGPEFLIYFQGTGAADDSGLPNDRFFAVRPEGSVSTLKIQRTERGDSAVYLCASSGGSGLAGGKSSYNEQFFGPGTRLTVL.

This clonotype was counted ten times or more. CDR3 region: CSARDVDEQFF. DNA for the CDR3: TGCAGTGCTAGAGATGTTGATGAGCAGTTCTTC. The V and J genes are TRBV20-1 and TRBJ2-1, with D uncertain. The germline gives CDR1 DFQATT, CDR2 SNEGSKA (reference sequence). V lost 0 bases, J lost 8 bases, and 5 bases lay in between. The CDR3 extends over 11 amino acids.

This clonotype appeared many times. The DNA for the CDR3 is TGCGCCAGCAGCCAAGATGGGACTAGCGGGAGTACGGCCCAGTACTTC. This translates into CASSQDGTSGSTAQYF. The genes are TRBV4-1 and TRBJ2-5, with 14 bases matching TRBD2. The CDR3 loop spans 16 amino acids. With 0 bases clipped from V and 9 bases from J, the junction kept 6 bases outside the gene matches. Germline-derived CDR1 and CDR2 are MGHRA and YSYEKL.

This clonotype was seen ten or more times. This chain joins TRBV7-9 and TRBJ2-1, with TRBD2 matching over 7 bases. The CDR3 covers 16 residues. CDR1 SEHNR and CDR2 FQNEAQ come from the germline V gene (reference sequence). V lost 1 base and J lost 0; bases outside the gene matches: 3. The CDR3 loop is CASSLGPSGSYNEQFF. CDR3 coding DNA: TGTGCCAGCAGCTTAGGGCCTAGCGGCTCCTACAATGAGCAGTTCTTC.

V and J are TRBV20-1 and TRBJ2-2; D call uncertain. V lost 5 bases to trimming and J lost 7 bases, with 17 bases between them. Germline V lookup: CDR1 DFQATT, CDR2 SNEGSKA (reference sequence). The CDR3 totals 14 residues. The CDR3 DNA reads TGCAGTGCTCCAGGCCTAGAATCCAACGGGGAGCTGTTTTTT. Amino acid sequence: CSAPGLESNGELFF.

This clonotype was seen many times. This rearrangement joins TRBV27 to TRBJ2-7; no clear D gene. This CDR3 has 13 residues. Germline V lookup: CDR1 MNHEY, CDR2 SMNVEV (reference sequence). Deletions cut 6 bases from V and 2 bases from J, with 11 bases between. The chain's CDR3 is CASRLGQAYEQYF. Here the CDR3 DNA reads TGTGCCAGCAGGCTGGGCCAGGCCTACGAGCAGTACTTC.

This clonotype was seen ten or more times. The chain is built from TRBV28 and TRBJ1-5; 7 nucleotides align to TRBD1. V trimming: 2 bases; J trimming: 6 bases; junction bases outside the gene matches: 10. Germline V CDR1 and CDR2: MDHEN, SYDVKM. The CDR3 is made up of 16 amino acids. The CDR3 sequence is CASSLPQGGRRQPQHF. For the CDR3, the DNA is TGTGCCAGCAGTTTACCCCAGGGGGGGCGGCGTCAGCCCCAGCATTTT.

This clonotype was seen at least ten times. The genes are TRBV5-1 and TRBJ2-7; TRBD2 agrees at 10 bases. Trimming removed 4 bases from V and 0 bases from J; junction bases left unmatched: 4. Per germline, CDR1 SGHRS and CDR2 YFSETQ. This CDR3 is 15 amino acids long. CDR3 loop: CASSPGLASSYEQYF. CDR3 nucleotides: TGCGCCAGCAGCCCGGGACTAGCGAGCTCCTACGAGCAGTACTTC.

V usage is TRBV7-9 and J usage is TRBJ2-5; TRBD2 might be the D (6 bases). CDR1 is SEHNR, CDR2 FQNEAQ, per germline (reference sequence). The length of the CDR3 is 16 residues. V shed 8 bases and J shed 4 bases, with 23 bases lying between them. CDR3 amino acids: CASGGGHGSAGETQYF. The CDR3 DNA reads TGTGCCAGCGGGGGAGGACATGGTAGTGCTGGAGAGACCCAGTACTTC.

This clonotype was picked up many times. V usage is TRBV29-1 and J usage is TRBJ2-7, with D uncertain. V shed 5 bases and J shed 0 bases, with 11 bases lying between them. The CDR3 runs to 13 residues. Germline assignment: CDR1 SQVTM and CDR2 ANQGSEA. The CDR3: CSVLSPVSYEQYF. CDR3 coding DNA: TGCAGCGTTCTATCCCCTGTCTCCTACGAGCAGTACTTC.

The chain links TRBV28 to TRBJ2-6; maybe TRBD1 (6 bases). This CDR3 has 14 residues. Germline CDR1 MDHEN, CDR2 SYDVKM. The ends were cut back, 7 bases at V and 2 bases at J, with 9 bases in the middle. CDR3 DNA sequence: TGTGCCAGCAACAACAGGGCTGGGGCCAACGTCCTGACTTTC. Translating it yields CASNNRAGANVLTF.

This clonotype was observed a few times. V is TRBV6-2 or TRBV6-3 and J is TRBJ1-2; D possibly corresponds to TRBD1 (5 bases). The CDR3 has 15 amino acids. Germline V gives CDR1 MNHEY, CDR2 SVGEGT. Trimming took off 7 bases at V and 7 bases at J, with 22 bases between the two ends. The CDR3: CASTLRNDGAGGYTF. In DNA form, the CDR3 reads TGTGCCAGCACCTTAAGGAACGATGGGGCTGGTGGCTACACCTTC.

At least ten counts were recorded for this clonotype. This CDR3 reads CASSPGGALENIQYF. In DNA form, the CDR3 reads TGTGCCAGCAGCCCGGGGGGGGCCCTCGAAAACATTCAGTACTTC. The V and J genes are TRBV3-1 and TRBJ2-4, with TRBD2 identical over 8 bases. Germline lookup yields CDR1 LGHDT and CDR2 YNNKEL (reference sequence). This CDR3 comprises 15 residues. J lost 5 bases, V lost 4 bases, and 7 bases had no gene match.